This T cell receptor (beta chain) came from a study of blood T cell repertoires in COVID-19. Original methodology: Reference gene primer amplification in the assay estimated nucleated cell counts. This table comes from immunoSEQ multiplex PCR, and its TCRdb copy is limited to in-frame clones, with some not included. For V, J and clone size, that table is used; D and trimming come from the DNA. Here the sample spans 200,000 to 300,000 clones, approximately 80% being singletons. The length of the CDR3 is 14 residues. CDR1 and CDR2 from the germline V gene are SGDLS and YYNGEE. J lost 5 bases, V lost 8 bases, and 10 bases had no gene match.

V usage is TRBV9 and J usage is TRBJ2-7, with 10 bases matching TRBD1. The sequencing input was peripheral blood. The receptor was derived from a man between 60 and 70 years old with acute or convalescent COVID-19. The CDR3 nucleotides read TGTGCCAGTGGACAGGGGGAACCCTATAACGAGCAGTACTTC. It specifies CASGQGEPYNEQYF.